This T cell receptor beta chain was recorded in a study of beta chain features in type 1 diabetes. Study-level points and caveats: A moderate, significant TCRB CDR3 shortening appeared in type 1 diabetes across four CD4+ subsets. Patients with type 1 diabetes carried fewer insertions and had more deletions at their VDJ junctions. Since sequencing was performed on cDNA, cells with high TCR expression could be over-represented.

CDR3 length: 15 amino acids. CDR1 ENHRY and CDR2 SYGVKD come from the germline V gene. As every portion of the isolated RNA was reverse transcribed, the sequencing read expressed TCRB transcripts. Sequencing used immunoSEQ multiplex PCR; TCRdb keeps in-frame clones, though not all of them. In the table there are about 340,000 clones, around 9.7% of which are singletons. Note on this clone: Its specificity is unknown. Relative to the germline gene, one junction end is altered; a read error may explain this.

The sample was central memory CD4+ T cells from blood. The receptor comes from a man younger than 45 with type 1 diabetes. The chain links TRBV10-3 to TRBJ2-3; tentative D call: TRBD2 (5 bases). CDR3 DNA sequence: TGTGCCAGCAGTTACTCCGGGGAGATCACAGATACGCAGTATTTT. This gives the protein CASSYSGEITDTQYF.